This T cell receptor beta chain was sequenced for a study of shared clonotypes between healthy human individuals. Study background: Donors were a couple of women and three men aged 18 to 49. CD4 naive and memory got three plates each, CD8 naive two, CD8 memory one.

Measured with immunoSEQ multiplex PCR; TCRdb has only the in-frame clones, and not every one. Of more than 2,000,000 clones in the sample, roughly nine tenths were seen once. The junction had 6 bases not matched to a gene; V was cut back by 6 bases and J by 2 bases. The germline CDR1 and CDR2 sequences are ENHRY and SYGVKD. This CDR3 has 14 residues. This receptor was obtained from a man in his late teens or twenties in good health. V is TRBV10-3 and J is TRBJ2-7; 8 positions agree with TRBD1. The sequenced sample consisted of naive CD4+ T cells sorted from blood. As to subset: CD45RA+ positively selected. The CDR3 region has the DNA TGTGCCATCAGGCAGGACAGGGCCACCTACGAGCAGTACTTC. This encodes CAIRQDRATYEQYF.